This T cell receptor (beta chain) was profiled in a study of blood T cell repertoires in COVID-19. Turning to the study itself: The United States, Italy and Spain provided the acute and convalescent COVID-19 samples. T cells, B-cell-depleted T cells, or PBMCs provided the cDNA or gDNA that served as material.

TCRdb keeps only in-frame clones here, not all; method: immunoSEQ multiplex PCR. The sample holds approximately 250,000 clones, over 90% seen once. Seattle's enrolled individuals joined amid active infection and were then monitored longitudinally. The CDR3 is 15 residues long. Germline loops: CDR1 LGHNA, CDR2 YNFKEQ. The V and J ends lost 2 bases and 3 bases respectively, with 11 bases between them. The sample taken for sequencing was peripheral blood. The J gene is TRBJ1-3, the V gene TRBV4-2; D not certain. The clonotype comes from a man aged 25-45 years with COVID-19, enrolled during active disease. Here the CDR3 reads CASSQSETHGNTIYF. The CDR3 region has the DNA TGTGCCAGCAGCCAATCAGAGACACATGGAAACACCATATATTTT.